Each of the 27 T cell receptor beta chains below was sequenced from the same sample in a study of radiotherapy plus CTLA-4 blockade in lung cancer. The method was immunoSEQ multiplex PCR; TCRdb's version includes in-frame clones alone and lacks a portion of them. Of roughly 50,000 clones in the sample, less than 85% were seen once. The sample here was peripheral blood, taken from a patient treated with radiotherapy plus ipilimumab. The source is a human donor with non-small cell lung cancer who had stable disease on radiotherapy plus ipilimumab.

This clone was seen a few times. V usage is TRBV2 and J usage is TRBJ2-3, with D tentatively TRBD1 (6 bases). The CDR3 length is 14 residues. V was pared by 5 bases and J by 2 bases, with 11 bases between. CDR1 and CDR2 from the germline V gene are SNHLY and FYNNEI. The DNA for the CDR3 is TGTGCCAGCAGTCGAGGGGGAGCCACAGATACGCAGTATTTT. Residues: CASSRGGATDTQYF.

The chain carries TRBV18 and TRBJ1-4; weak D call: TRBD1 (6 bases). Germline lookup yields CDR1 KGHSH and CDR2 LQKENI. The CDR3 extends over 12 amino acids. Trimming took off 5 bases at V and 6 bases at J, with 7 bases between the two ends. The CDR3 nucleotides read TGTGCCAGCTCAGGGGGCGATGAAAAACTGTTTTTT. It encodes CASSGGDEKLFF.

The sample holds a few counts of this clone. This chain links TRBV6-5 with TRBJ1-6; no reliable D call. Germline V gene lookup returns CDR1 MNHEY and CDR2 SVGAGI. This CDR3 comprises 14 residues. V was pared by 2 bases and J by 10 bases, with 12 bases between. CDR3 in DNA: TGTGCCAGCAGTTACAGGAACTCAGGATCACCCCTCCACTTT. Amino acid sequence: CASSYRNSGSPLHF.

This clone is a singleton in its sample. The rearrangement links TRBV5-1 to TRBJ2-3, with TRBD1 matching 9 bases. The germline V gene has CDR1 SGHRS and CDR2 YFSETQ. The V and J ends lost 9 bases and 2 bases, in that order; junction bases with no gene match: 10. CDR3 length equals 15 residues. In DNA form, the CDR3 reads TGCGCCACCAAGCTCGGGGACAGGGACACAGATACGCAGTATTTT. It encodes CATKLGDRDTDTQYF.

This chain links TRBV7-9 with TRBJ1-2; D not certain. The CDR3 extends over 15 amino acids. With 0 bases removed from V and 5 bases from J, the gap between germline ends came to 13 bases. Looked up from germline, CDR1 is SEHNR and CDR2 is FQNEAQ (reference sequence). The CDR3 sequence is CASSLAGRMGYGYTF. Written as DNA, the CDR3 is TGTGCCAGCAGCTTAGCGGGCCGAATGGGGTATGGCTACACCTTC.

V usage is TRBV4-2 and J usage is TRBJ2-7; perhaps D is TRBD1 or TRBD2 (6 bases each). Trimming removed 0 bases at V and 4 bases at J, with 13 bases between. CDR1 is LGHNA and CDR2 is YNFKEQ in the germline V gene. This CDR3 is 15 amino acids long. The CDR3 loop is CASSQDDGGRYEQYV. DNA for the CDR3: TGTGCCAGCAGCCAAGATGACGGGGGCCGGTACGAGCAGTACGTC.

This chain connects TRBV6-1 to TRBJ1-1; the match to TRBD1 covers 8 bases. This CDR3 contains 14 residues. Germline assignment: CDR1 MNHNS and CDR2 SASEGT. V was clipped by 2 bases and J by 4 bases; unmatched bases: 3. This chain's CDR3 is CASSERQGITEAFF. The DNA of the CDR3 is TGTGCCAGCAGTGAAAGACAGGGGATCACTGAAGCTTTCTTT.

The chain employs TRBV13 and TRBJ2-7, with a tentative D call TRBD2 (6 bases). The germline gives CDR1 PRHDT, CDR2 FYEKMQ (reference sequence). This CDR3 comprises 15 residues. With 6 bases removed from V and 1 base from J, the gap between germline ends came to 16 bases. The CDR3 protein is CASSYSGDGSYEQYF. The CDR3, as DNA: TGTGCCAGCAGTTACTCGGGGGACGGATCCTACGAGCAGTACTTC.

This chain connects TRBV4-3 to TRBJ2-2; the D gene could be TRBD1 or TRBD2 (6 bases each). V lost 1 base to trimming and J lost 4 bases, with 16 bases between them. The CDR3 is made up of 17 amino acids. Germline CDR1 reads LGHNA; CDR2 reads YSLEER. The CDR3, as DNA: TGCGCCAGCAGCCAAGCGGGGAAAAGGGGGGTCACCGGGGAGCTGTTTTTT. Encoded protein: CASSQAGKRGVTGELFF.

The chain uses TRBV27 and TRBJ2-3; 12 bases match TRBD2. V lost 3 bases, J lost 0 bases, and 7 bases stayed unmatched. CDR3 size: 18 residues. Germline loops: CDR1 MNHEY, CDR2 SMNVEV (reference sequence). CDR3 nucleotides: TGTGCCAGCAGTTTTAGGACTAGCGGGGCCCCTAGCACAGATACGCAGTATTTT. This sequence encodes CASSFRTSGAPSTDTQYF.

The gene calls are TRBV14 and TRBJ1-6; the D gene is possibly TRBD1 (5 bases). Germline V lookup: CDR1 SGHDN, CDR2 FVKESK. This CDR3 is built from 17 residues. Trimming left V 6 bases short and J 0 bases short, with 15 bases between. DNA of the CDR3: TGTGCCAGCAGTCTAGACGGGGCCAGCTCCTATAATTCACCCCTCCACTTT. Its translation: CASSLDGASSYNSPLHF.

The J gene is TRBJ2-1, the V gene TRBV11-2, with TRBD2 identical over 15 bases. CDR3 length: 18 residues. Unmatched junction bases numbered 10, after V lost 3 bases and J lost 7 bases. Germline V gene lookup returns CDR1 SGHAT and CDR2 FQNNGV. The CDR3, as DNA: TGTGCCAGCAGCTTTTTAGGTCATGGGACTAGCGGGGGGAATGAGCAGTTCTTC. It yields the protein CASSFLGHGTSGGNEQFF.

This clone was found once. The V gene is TRBV28, the J gene TRBJ1-1; the D is unclear. Per germline, CDR1 MDHEN and CDR2 SYDVKM. CDR3 length: 14 amino acids. Trimming took 6 bases from V and 0 from J, leaving 11 bases between them. Here the CDR3 reads CASRQSRVNTEAFF. The CDR3 DNA reads TGTGCCAGCAGGCAGTCGCGGGTGAACACTGAAGCTTTCTTT.

The chain has TRBV29-1 and TRBJ2-1; TRBD1 is a possible D gene (5 bases). Between the trimmed V and J ends, which lost 0 bases and 2 bases, there was a span of 14 bases. Germline assignment: CDR1 SQVTM and CDR2 ANQGSEA. The CDR3 is 16 residues long. CDR3 sequence reads: CSVEDHGRVTYNEQFF. The CDR3 DNA follows: TGCAGCGTTGAAGATCATGGCAGGGTCACCTACAATGAGCAGTTCTTC.

J is TRBJ1-6 and V is TRBV4-1; D remains unclear. The CDR3 covers 18 residues. The V gene lost 0 bases and the J gene lost 0 bases, with 12 bases spanning the gap. From germline, CDR1 is MGHRA and CDR2 YSYEKL. DNA for the CDR3: TGCGCCAGCAGCCAAGATAAGGGTGCTAGCTCCTATAATTCACCCCTCCACTTT. Translated, it gives CASSQDKGASSYNSPLHF.

The CDR3 loop reads CASSKIAFQDRGTDTQYF. The CDR3 DNA reads as TGTGCCAGCAGCAAAATTGCCTTTCAAGACAGGGGCACAGATACGCAGTATTTT. The chain links TRBV27 to TRBJ2-3; TRBD1 matches at 7 bases. The CDR3 is made up of 18 amino acids. From germline, CDR1 is MNHEY and CDR2 SMNVEV (reference sequence). The J segment lost 1 base and the V segment lost 6 bases, leaving 16 bases of the junction unmatched.

V is TRBV19 and J is TRBJ1-5, with D perhaps matching TRBD1 (5 bases). With 1 base removed from V and 0 bases from J, the gap between germline ends came to 7 bases. The germline V gene encodes CDR1 LNHDA and CDR2 SQIVND (reference sequence). The CDR3 consists of 15 residues. The CDR3 protein is CASSIGQNSNQPQHF. The CDR3 region has the DNA TGTGCCAGTAGTATAGGACAGAATAGCAATCAGCCCCAGCATTTT.

This sequence joins TRBV6-1 and TRBJ2-2, with 8 positions matching TRBD2. Germline values: CDR1 MNHNS, CDR2 SASEGT. After removal of 6 bases from V and 4 bases from J, the junction contained 7 bases not matched to a gene. The CDR3 has 15 residues. The CDR3 is CASRVLAASTGELFF. As DNA, the CDR3 is TGTGCCAGCAGGGTACTAGCGGCCTCCACCGGGGAGCTGTTTTTT.

The CDR3 region has the DNA TGTGCCAGCAGTTTAGGGCAGTTAAGCTCCTATAATTCACCCCTCCACTTT. Translated: CASSLGQLSSYNSPLHF. This chain joins TRBV27 and TRBJ1-6; no firm D call. Trimming shortened V by 2 bases and J by 0 bases, and 11 bases separated the two germline ends. The germline gives CDR1 MNHEY, CDR2 SMNVEV (reference sequence). This CDR3 region has 17 residues.

The rearrangement links TRBV6-1 to TRBJ1-5; TRBD1 agrees at 9 bases. Germline CDR1 and CDR2: MNHNS and SASEGT. Trimming at V came to 6 bases and at J to 7 bases, leaving 10 bases not matched to a gene. This CDR3 spans 15 amino acids. The CDR3 DNA reads as TGTGCCAGCAGCTTGGGACAGGGTTTCAGGCAGCCCCAGCATTTT. It codes for CASSLGQGFRQPQHF.

This rearrangement joins TRBV5-1 to TRBJ2-6; D could derive from TRBD1 or TRBD2 (5 bases each). V was pared by 4 bases and J by 2 bases, with 16 bases between. Germline values: CDR1 SGHRS, CDR2 YFSETQ. The CDR3 runs to 17 residues. This chain's CDR3 is CASSRTGGQAGANVLTF. Written as DNA, the CDR3 is TGCGCCAGCAGCAGAACAGGAGGTCAGGCTGGGGCCAACGTCCTGACTTTC.

This clone was counted a few times. This chain uses TRBV7-9 with TRBJ2-3; D could derive from TRBD1 or TRBD2 (5 bases each). The CDR3 totals 15 residues. V was clipped by 0 bases and J by 5 bases, with 12 bases between them. Germline V lookup: CDR1 SEHNR, CDR2 FQNEAQ (reference sequence). The DNA for the CDR3 is TGTGCCAGCAGCTTAGCGAGGGACCCGGGAGATACGCAGTATTTT. This gives the protein CASSLARDPGDTQYF.

This clone was recorded once. This chain uses TRBV6-5 with TRBJ2-7; 7 bases are shared with TRBD2. CDR1 is MNHEY, CDR2 SVGAGI, per germline. The J segment lost 3 bases and the V segment lost 6 bases, leaving 11 bases of the junction unmatched. CDR3 length equals 15 residues. CDR3 coding DNA: TGTGCCAGCAGGCTTGGGAAGGGAGGGTTCTACGAGCAGTACTTC. Its protein is CASRLGKGGFYEQYF.

Only one count was recorded for this clone. The chain carries TRBV5-1 and TRBJ1-6; a weak D match, TRBD1 (5 bases). The germline V and J ends were trimmed by 2 bases and 6 bases, with 18 bases remaining between them. The germline V gene encodes CDR1 SGHRS and CDR2 YFSETQ. This CDR3 spans 17 amino acids. CDR3 DNA: TGCGCCAGCAGCTTCGGGACCTCCAACTTTGGTAATTCACCCCTCCACTTT. Protein product: CASSFGTSNFGNSPLHF.

The chain carries TRBV5-4 and TRBJ2-6, with TRBD1 matching 8 bases. Germline trimming cut 4 bases from V and 0 bases from J; bases unmatched to any gene: 6. CDR1 and CDR2 from the germline V gene are SGHNT and YYREEE (reference sequence). The CDR3 runs 17 residues. The CDR3 region has the DNA TGTGCCAGCAGCCTCCGGGACAGGCACTCTGGGGCCAACGTCCTGACTTTC. It yields the protein CASSLRDRHSGANVLTF.

The V and J genes are TRBV9 and TRBJ1-1; 9 bases match TRBD1. The CDR3 extends over 15 amino acids. V lost 2 bases, J lost 1 base, and 3 bases stayed unmatched. Per the germline V gene, CDR1 is SGDLS and CDR2 is YYNGEE. CDR3 DNA sequence: TGTGCCAGCAGCGTTGGGACAGGGACGAACACTGAAGCTTTCTTT. Translated, it gives CASSVGTGTNTEAFF.

This chain links TRBV7-2 with TRBJ1-5, with 7 bases matching TRBD1. The germline CDR1 and CDR2 sequences are SGHTA and FQGNSA. The CDR3 runs to 14 residues. J was trimmed by 5 bases and V by 7 bases; bases with no gene match: 8. Here the CDR3 reads CASTQNQGDQPQHF. CDR3 bases: TGTGCCAGCACCCAGAACCAGGGGGATCAGCCCCAGCATTTT.